This T cell receptor (beta chain) was captured by sequencing in a study of OX40 agonist ivuxolimab in advanced cancers. Study-wide background: With a range of roughly 20 to 80, age averaged roughly 61 years, and about 82% were male. General observations from the study: The 0.1-3.0 mg/kg partial responders had among the lowest clonal expansion.

CDR1 is MNHEY and CDR2 is SMNVEV in the germline V gene (reference sequence). The V end lost 1 base, the J end lost 2 bases, and 9 bases lay between the germline ends. The CDR3 is 14 amino acids. As concerns this clone: The antigen is unknown.

The protocol was immunoSEQ multiplex PCR, while the TCRdb copy is restricted to in-frame clones and leaves out a portion. The data show more than 13,000 clones, 80% seen once. Specimen: CD4+ or CD8+ T cells sorted from blood, collected in a trial of the OX40 agonist ivuxolimab. This TCR came from an adult with an advanced solid tumor such as melanoma, head and neck, liver or kidney cancer. The J gene is TRBJ2-7, the V gene TRBV27; D is uncertain. CDR3 sequence reads: CASSLWGGTYEQYF. For the CDR3, the DNA is TGTGCCAGCAGTTTATGGGGTGGGACCTACGAGCAGTACTTC.